This T cell receptor beta chain was obtained from a study of T cell changes during pregnancy in multiple sclerosis. The CDR3 is 16 residues long. After removal of 2 bases from V and 4 bases from J, the junction contained 9 bases not matched to a gene. Per the germline V gene, CDR1 is LGHNA and CDR2 is YSLEER. Libraries were prepared by immunoSEQ multiplex PCR; TCRdb keeps only in-frame clonotypes and omits some of them. The sample has roughly 67,000 clones; about nine tenths are singletons. The genes are TRBV4-3 and TRBJ1-2; 8 bases are shared with TRBD1. The TCR originated in a female donor with multiple sclerosis, enrolled in a pregnancy study. The sample was peripheral blood, taken in the second trimester of pregnancy. The DNA of the CDR3 is TGCGCCAGCAGCCAAACCGGACAGGGACGCGTCTATGGCTACACCTTC. Translated, it gives CASSQTGQGRVYGYTF.